The 3 T cell receptor beta chains given below trace back to one sample, sequenced in a study of blood T cells in healthy people across ages. Then a second PCR, running about 7 to 11 cycles, was carried out with a sample-barcoded 5' primer and a J-beta primer mix. TCRdb redid the calling of the 5' RACE reads with MiXCR, one entry per CDR3 protein. The table includes hundreds of thousands of distinct CDR3 sequences, around three fifths detected once. Sequences were obtained from blood. Receptor source: a man in his forties in good health.

This clonotype has more than one count but fewer than ten. The chain combines TRBV7-3 with TRBJ2-7; maybe TRBD2 (5 bases). Germline V gene lookup returns CDR1 SGHTA and CDR2 FQGTGA. CDR3 length: 15 residues. V was cut by 2 bases and J by 0 bases, with 11 bases left in between. The CDR3 loop is CASSLSAVSSYEQYF. In DNA, the CDR3 is TGTGCCAGCAGCTTATCAGCGGTTAGCTCCTACGAGCAGTACTTC.

The rearrangement links TRBV20-1 to TRBJ2-5; D remains unclear. The CDR3 runs to 14 residues. Looked up from germline, CDR1 is DFQATT and CDR2 is SNEGSKA (reference sequence). Between the trimmed V and J ends, which lost 3 bases and 4 bases, there was a span of 15 bases. The CDR3 coding sequence is TGCAGTGCTAGTATGGACCCGAGAAGAGAGACCCAGTACTTC. Translation: CSASMDPRRETQYF.

The chain recombines TRBV7-2 with TRBJ1-5, with D possibly being TRBD1 (5 bases). Germline V gives CDR1 SGHTA, CDR2 FQGNSA. This CDR3 has 15 amino acids. Trimming cost V 6 bases and J 7 bases, with 19 bases left between them. DNA of the CDR3: TGTGCCAGCAGAATCTCTGGGCAGGGCGGGCAGCCCCAGCATTTT. This encodes CASRISGQGGQPQHF. The variable domain in full, completed from reference TRBV7-2 and TRBJ1-5, reads GAGVSQSPSNKVTEKGKDVELRCDPISGHTALYWYRQSLGQGLEFLIYFQGNSAPDKSGLPSDRFSAERTGGSVSTLTIQRTQQEDSAVYLCASRISGQGGQPQHFGDGTRLSIL.